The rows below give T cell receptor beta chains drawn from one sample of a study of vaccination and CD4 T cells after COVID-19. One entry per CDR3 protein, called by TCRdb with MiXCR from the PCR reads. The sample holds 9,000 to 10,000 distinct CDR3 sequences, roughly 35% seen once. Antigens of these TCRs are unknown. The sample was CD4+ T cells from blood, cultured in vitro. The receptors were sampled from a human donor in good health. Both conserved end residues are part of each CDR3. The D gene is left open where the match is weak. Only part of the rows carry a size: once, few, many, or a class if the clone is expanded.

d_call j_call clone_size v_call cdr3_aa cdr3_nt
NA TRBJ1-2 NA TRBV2 CASSEGTDYGYTF TGTGCCAGCAGTGAAGGGACAGACTATGGCTACACCTTC
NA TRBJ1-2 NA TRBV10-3 CAIFGGKDTAGYTF TGTGCCATCTTCGGAGGAAAGGACACGGCCGGCTACACCTTC
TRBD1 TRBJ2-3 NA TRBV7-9 CASSFRTGDTDTQYF TGTGCCAGCAGCTTTAGGACAGGGGACACAGATACGCAGTATTTT
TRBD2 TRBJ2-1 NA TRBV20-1 CSAPSTSGSSYNEQFF TGCAGTGCGCCATCGACTAGCGGGAGCTCCTACAATGAGCAGTTCTTC
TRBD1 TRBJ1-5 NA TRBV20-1 CSATTGRHQPQHF TGCAGTGCAACGACAGGGCGGCATCAGCCCCAGCATTTT
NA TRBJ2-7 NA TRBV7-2 CASSLIRARYEQYF TGTGCCAGCAGCTTAATCAGGGCCCGGTACGAGCAGTACTTC
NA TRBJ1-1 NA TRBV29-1 CSGKRPGARFNTEAFF TGCAGCGGTAAGCGGCCGGGCGCGAGGTTTAACACTGAAGCTTTCTTT
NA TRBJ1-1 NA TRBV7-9 CASSYKPLANTEAFF TGTGCCAGCAGCTATAAGCCACTGGCGAACACTGAAGCTTTCTTT
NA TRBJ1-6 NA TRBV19 CASRGEISPLHF TGTGCCAGTCGAGGCGAAATCTCACCCCTCCACTTT
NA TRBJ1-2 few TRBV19 CASMVRSSNYGYTF TGTGCCAGTATGGTAAGGTCTTCCAACTATGGCTACACCTTC
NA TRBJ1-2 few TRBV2 CASRELDSDYGYTF TGTGCCAGCAGAGAACTGGACAGTGACTATGGCTACACCTTC